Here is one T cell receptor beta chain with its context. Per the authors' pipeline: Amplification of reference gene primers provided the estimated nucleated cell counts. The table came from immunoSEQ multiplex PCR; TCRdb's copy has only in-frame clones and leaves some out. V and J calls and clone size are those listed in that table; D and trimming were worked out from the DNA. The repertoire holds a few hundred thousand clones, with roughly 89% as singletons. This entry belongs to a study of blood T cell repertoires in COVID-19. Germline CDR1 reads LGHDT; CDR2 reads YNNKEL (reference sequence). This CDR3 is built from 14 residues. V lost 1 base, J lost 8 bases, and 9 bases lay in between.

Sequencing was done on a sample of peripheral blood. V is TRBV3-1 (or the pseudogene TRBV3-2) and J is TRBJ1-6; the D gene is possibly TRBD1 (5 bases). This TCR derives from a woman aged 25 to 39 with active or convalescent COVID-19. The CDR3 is CASSQVKGYSPLHF. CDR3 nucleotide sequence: TGTGCCAGCAGCCAAGTAAAGGGGTATTCACCCCTCCACTTT.